A single T cell receptor beta chain is shown here with its context. TCR beta CDR3 regions were amplified from RNA. First-round RT-PCR targeting the TCR CDR3 was performed with the HTBI primer set. A single record per CDR3 protein comes from TCRdb applying MiXCR to the multiplex PCR reads. In the table there are hundreds of thousands of distinct CDR3 sequences, 14% to 15% of which are singletons. These data come from a study of T cells in Graves' hyperthyroidism and ophthalmopathy. The germline V gene encodes CDR1 MNHEY and CDR2 SVGEGT. The CDR3 is 11 amino acids. Deletions cut 2 bases from V and 8 bases from J, with 6 bases between. Based on clinical symptoms, serum thyroxine and TRAb, thyroid ultrasound and orbital computed tomography, diagnoses were reached. Each 10 ml fresh peripheral blood draw supplied the PBMCs.

The chain is built from TRBV6-2 or TRBV6-3 and TRBJ1-2; D gene uncertain. The sequence came from a woman aged 40 to 55 with Graves' ophthalmopathy. Sequencing was performed on blood. The CDR3, as DNA: TGTGCCAGCAGTTACGATTGGGGCTACACCTTC. Translated: CASSYDWGYTF.